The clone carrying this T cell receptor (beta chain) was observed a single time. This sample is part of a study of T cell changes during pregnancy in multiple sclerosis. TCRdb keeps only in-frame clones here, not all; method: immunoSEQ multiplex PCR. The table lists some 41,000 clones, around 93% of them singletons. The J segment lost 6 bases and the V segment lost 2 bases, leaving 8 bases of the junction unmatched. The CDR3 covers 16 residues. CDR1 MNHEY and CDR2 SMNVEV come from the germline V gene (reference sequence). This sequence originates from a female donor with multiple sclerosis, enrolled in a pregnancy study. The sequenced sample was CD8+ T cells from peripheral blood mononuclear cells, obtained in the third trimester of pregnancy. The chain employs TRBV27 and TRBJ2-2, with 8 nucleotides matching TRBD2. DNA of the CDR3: TGTGCCAGCAGTTTAAAGGACACGGGAGGGCCCGGGGAGCTGTTTTTT. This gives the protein CASSLKDTGGPGELFF.